These 22 T cell receptor beta chains were all obtained from the same sample, sequenced in a study of cytomegalovirus exposure and HLA in healthy donors. In the PCR, 60 Vbeta and 13 Jbeta primers were used. Libraries were prepared by immunoSEQ multiplex PCR; TCRdb keeps only in-frame clonotypes and omits some of them. In total, the table holds roughly 50,000 clones. Source material: PBMCs. The origin of the receptors is an older woman in good health and CMV-seropositive.

V usage is TRBV7-2 and J usage is TRBJ1-3, with 7 bases lining up with TRBD1. The CDR3 contains 14 residues. Germline assignment: CDR1 SGHTA and CDR2 FQGNSA. V dropped 5 bases and J dropped 6; count of bases not matched to a gene: 7. The CDR3 sequence is CASSRGQRVNTIYF. CDR3 nucleotide sequence: TGTGCCAGCAGCCGGGGACAGCGGGTAAACACCATATATTTT.

J is TRBJ1-2 and V is TRBV6-5; 8 positions match TRBD1. Trimming cost V 0 bases and J 8 bases; bases outside gene matches: 5. This CDR3 has 14 amino acids. Germline CDR1 reads MNHEY; CDR2 reads SVGAGI. The CDR3 is CASSYSGDRPGYTF. CDR3 in DNA: TGTGCCAGCAGTTACTCCGGGGACAGGCCGGGCTACACCTTC.

V is TRBV5-1 and J is TRBJ2-5; D gene unclear. There are 14 residues in the CDR3. V was trimmed by 0 bases and J by 2 bases, leaving 8 bases between them. The germline V gene has CDR1 SGHRS and CDR2 YFSETQ. CDR3 loop: CASSLGFQQETQYF. For the CDR3, the DNA is TGCGCCAGCAGCTTGGGTTTCCAACAAGAGACCCAGTACTTC.

V gene TRBV14 combines with J gene TRBJ2-3; a weak D match, TRBD1 (6 bases). Germline loops: CDR1 SGHDN, CDR2 FVKESK. V was shortened by 3 bases and J by 3 bases, with 19 bases between the two germline ends. The CDR3 length is 17 residues. The CDR3 sequence: CASSHYGPLGGTDTQYF. CDR3 nucleotide sequence: TGTGCCAGCAGCCACTACGGGCCCCTAGGGGGTACAGATACGCAGTATTTT.

The J gene is TRBJ1-2, the V gene TRBV19; D may be TRBD1 (5 bases). Germline CDR1 is LNHDA and CDR2 is SQIVND (reference sequence). Trimming shortened V by 7 bases and J by 4 bases, and 19 bases separated the two germline ends. The length of the CDR3 is 15 residues. CDR3 coding DNA: TGTGCCAGTATCCGGGAGGCGGGGCAGGGCTATGGCTACACCTTC. This translates into CASIREAGQGYGYTF.

V gene TRBV28 combines with J gene TRBJ1-1; D is undetermined. Germline V gene data show CDR1 as MDHEN and CDR2 as SYDVKM. Trimming cost V 6 bases and J 4 bases, with 21 bases left between them. The CDR3 runs to 16 residues. CDR3 sequence (DNA): TGTGCCAGCAGCACGACGGGCCGACGGGGAGGCACTGAAGCTTTCTTT. It specifies CASSTTGRRGGTEAFF.

About this clone itself: A read error may account for a junction end that differs from germline. V gene TRBV5-1 combines with J gene TRBJ1-5; 8 bases line up with TRBD1. Germline assignment: CDR1 SGHRS and CDR2 YFSETQ. The CDR3 sequence is 15 residues long. CDR3 nucleotides: TGCGCCAGCAGCCAGACGACAGGGGATAATCAGCACCAGCATTTT. Its protein is CASSQTTGDNQHQHF.

V usage is TRBV27 and J usage is TRBJ1-2, with D possibly matching TRBD1 (6 bases). This CDR3 is 13 amino acids long. Germline V gene sequence: CDR1 MNHEY, CDR2 SMNVEV (reference sequence). V lost 8 bases and J lost 8, with 18 bases in between. The CDR3 is CASRGQERTGYTF. The DNA for the CDR3 is TGTGCCAGCCGGGGACAAGAACGGACCGGCTACACCTTC.

The chain is built from TRBV5-1 and TRBJ2-4; 9 bases map to TRBD1. CDR3 length: 14 amino acids. Unmatched junction bases numbered 7, after V lost 4 bases and J lost 8 bases. Germline CDR1 and CDR2: SGHRS and YFSETQ. The chain's CDR3 is CASSRDREGDIQYF. The CDR3 bases are TGCGCCAGCAGCCGGGACAGGGAGGGGGACATTCAGTACTTC.

The chain links TRBV4-3 to TRBJ1-5; D is uncertain. The length of the CDR3 is 14 residues. Trimming removed 0 bases from V and 3 bases from J, with 6 bases in between. The germline CDR1 and CDR2 sequences are LGHNA and YSLEER. CDR3 sequence reads: CASSQEQNNQPQHF. CDR3 coding DNA: TGCGCCAGCAGCCAAGAACAGAACAATCAGCCCCAGCATTTT.

This chain joins TRBV7-9 and TRBJ2-7; D gene ambiguous. V dropped 3 bases and J dropped 3 bases, with 9 bases sitting between them. Per the germline V gene, CDR1 is SEHNR and CDR2 is FQNEAQ (reference sequence). The CDR3 spans 13 residues. CDR3 sequence reads: CASSLARSYEQYF. CDR3 in DNA: TGTGCCAGCAGCTTGGCCAGAAGCTACGAGCAGTACTTC.

The rearrangement uses TRBV2 and TRBJ2-5, with 14 bases that match TRBD2. The V gene's germline CDR1 is SNHLY and CDR2 FYNNEI. Trimming at V came to 5 bases and at J to 3 bases, leaving 8 bases not matched to a gene. This CDR3 region has 17 residues. The CDR3 spells CASSPWTSGGYEETQYF. CDR3 DNA sequence: TGTGCCAGCAGTCCATGGACTAGCGGGGGGTATGAAGAGACCCAGTACTTC.

V usage is TRBV6-5 and J usage is TRBJ1-2; TRBD1 matches at 12 bases. Germline CDR1 reads MNHEY; CDR2 reads SVGAGI. With 5 bases clipped from V and 8 bases from J, the junction kept 9 bases outside the gene matches. The CDR3 is 15 residues long. The DNA for the CDR3 is TGTGCCAGCAGTCTCGGGACAGGGGGCCACCGAGGCTACACCTTC. The encoded protein is CASSLGTGGHRGYTF.

The V and J genes are TRBV6-5 and TRBJ1-6; the match to TRBD1 covers 7 bases. CDR1 and CDR2 (germline): MNHEY, SVGAGI. This CDR3 comprises 15 residues. V shed 0 bases, J shed 9 bases, and the junction held 5 bases outside the gene matches. Here the CDR3 DNA reads TGTGCCAGCAGTTACTCGACAGGGTGGGGTTCACCCCTCCACTTT. The encoded protein is CASSYSTGWGSPLHF.

This rearrangement joins TRBV15 to TRBJ2-2, with a tentative D call TRBD2 (5 bases). The CDR3 is 15 amino acids. Germline V gene sequence: CDR1 LNHNV, CDR2 YYDKDF (reference sequence). With 6 bases removed from V and 0 bases from J, the gap between germline ends came to 11 bases. CDR3 sequence: CATRRASPNTGELFF. The DNA of the CDR3 is TGTGCCACCAGGAGGGCTAGCCCGAACACCGGGGAGCTGTTTTTT. The variable domain in full, with the rest retrieved from reference TRBV15 and TRBJ2-2, is DAMVIQNPRYQVTQFGKPVTLSCSQTLNHNVMYWYQQKSSQAPKLLFHYYDKDFNNEADTPDNFQSRRPNTSFCFLDIRSPGLGDTAMYLCATRRASPNTGELFFGEGSRLTVL.

This rearrangement joins TRBV9 to TRBJ2-1, with 8 bases fitting TRBD2. This CDR3 is built from 15 residues. Trimming at V came to 0 bases and at J to 10 bases, leaving 9 bases not matched to a gene. CDR1 and CDR2 from the germline V gene are SGDLS and YYNGEE. CDR3: CASSVESGGPGEQFF. The CDR3 region has the DNA TGTGCCAGCAGCGTAGAGTCGGGGGGGCCTGGCGAGCAGTTCTTC.

The gene calls are TRBV11-3 and TRBJ1-5, with TRBD1 matching over 8 bases. The CDR3 has 17 residues. Losses at the gene ends were 3 bases for V and 7 bases for J; bases not matched to a gene: 14. The germline gives CDR1 SGHNT, CDR2 YENEEA. The CDR3 DNA follows: TGTGCCAGCAGCTTCCGGGACAGGATACTCATGGCCCAGCCCCAGCATTTT. The encoded protein is CASSFRDRILMAQPQHF.

The chain carries TRBV27 and TRBJ2-6; maybe TRBD2 (5 bases). This CDR3 has 15 residues. Trimming shortened V by 2 bases and J by 4 bases, and 9 bases separated the two germline ends. Per germline, CDR1 MNHEY and CDR2 SMNVEV (reference sequence). The CDR3 loop reads CASSLTGSGANVLTF. The CDR3, as DNA: TGTGCCAGCAGTTTAACGGGGTCAGGGGCCAACGTCCTGACTTTC.

The chain joins TRBV4-1 to TRBJ2-5, with unresolved D. With the DNA end fitting TRBJ2-7 better, the J assignment may be wrong. CDR1 is MGHRA and CDR2 is YSYEKL in the germline V gene. The CDR3 consists of 17 residues. Here the CDR3 DNA reads TGCGCCAGCAGCCAGGTCGATCGTAGTGCCTTCTCCTACGAGCAGTACTTC. As protein: CASSQVDRSAFSYEQYF.

V is TRBV10-2 and J is TRBJ1-6; 8 nucleotides align to TRBD1. V was clipped by 7 bases and J by 8 bases; unmatched bases: 7. This CDR3 region has 14 residues. The germline V gene encodes CDR1 WSHSY and CDR2 SAAADI. The DNA for the CDR3 is TGCGCCAGCACTGAACAGGGGGGTCATTCACCCCTCCACTTT. Translated, it gives CASTEQGGHSPLHF.

The chain recombines TRBV6-5 with TRBJ1-1, with 8 bases lining up with TRBD1. The CDR3 is 14 residues long. Germline CDR1 is MNHEY and CDR2 is SVGAGI. With V trimmed by 8 bases and J by 0 bases, 5 bases remained unmatched. The CDR3 protein is CASCTGGMNTEAFF. The CDR3 DNA sequence: TGTGCCAGCTGTACAGGGGGAATGAACACTGAAGCTTTCTTT.

V and J are TRBV9 and TRBJ2-6, with D possibly matching TRBD2 (6 bases). Germline assignment: CDR1 SGDLS and CDR2 YYNGEE. Trimming left V 0 bases short and J 0 bases short, with 10 bases between. CDR3 length: 17 amino acids. CDR3: CASSVGLDYSGANVLTF. CDR3 sequence (DNA): TGTGCCAGCAGCGTAGGATTGGACTACTCTGGGGCCAACGTCCTGACTTTC.